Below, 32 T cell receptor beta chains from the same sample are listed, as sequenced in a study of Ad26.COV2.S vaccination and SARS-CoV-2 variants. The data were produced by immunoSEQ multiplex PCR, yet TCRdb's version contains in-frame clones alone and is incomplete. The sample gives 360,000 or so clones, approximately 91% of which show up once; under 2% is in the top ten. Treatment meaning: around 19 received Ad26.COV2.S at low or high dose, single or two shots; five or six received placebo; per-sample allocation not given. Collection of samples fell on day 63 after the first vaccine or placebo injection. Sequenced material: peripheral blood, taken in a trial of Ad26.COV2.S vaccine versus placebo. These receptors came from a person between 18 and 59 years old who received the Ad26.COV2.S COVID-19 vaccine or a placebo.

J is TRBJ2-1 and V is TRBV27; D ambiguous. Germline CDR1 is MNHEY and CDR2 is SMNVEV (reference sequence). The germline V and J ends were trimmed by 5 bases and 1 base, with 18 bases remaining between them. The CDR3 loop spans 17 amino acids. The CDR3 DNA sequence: TGTGCCAGCAGTCCACGGTTAGACTGGGTTTCCTACAATGAGCAGTTCTTC. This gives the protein CASSPRLDWVSYNEQFF.

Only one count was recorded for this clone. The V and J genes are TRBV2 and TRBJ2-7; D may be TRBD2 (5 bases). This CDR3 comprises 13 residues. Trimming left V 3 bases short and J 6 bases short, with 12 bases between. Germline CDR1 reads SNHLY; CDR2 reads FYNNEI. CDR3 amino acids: CASSDLEATEQYF. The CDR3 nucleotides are TGTGCCAGCAGTGATTTGGAGGCTACCGAGCAGTACTTC.

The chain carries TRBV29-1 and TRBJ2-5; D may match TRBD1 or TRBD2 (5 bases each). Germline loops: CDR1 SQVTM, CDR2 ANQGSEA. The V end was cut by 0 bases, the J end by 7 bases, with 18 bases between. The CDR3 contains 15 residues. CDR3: CSVEDRTRFGGTQYF. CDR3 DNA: TGCAGCGTTGAAGATCGTACACGGTTTGGGGGGACCCAGTACTTC. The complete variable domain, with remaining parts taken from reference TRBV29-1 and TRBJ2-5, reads SAVISQKPSRDICQRGTSLTIQCQVDSQVTMMFWYRQQPGQSLTLIATANQGSEATYESGFVIDKFPISRPNLTFSTLTVSNMSPEDSSIYLCSVEDRTRFGGTQYFGPGTRLLVL.

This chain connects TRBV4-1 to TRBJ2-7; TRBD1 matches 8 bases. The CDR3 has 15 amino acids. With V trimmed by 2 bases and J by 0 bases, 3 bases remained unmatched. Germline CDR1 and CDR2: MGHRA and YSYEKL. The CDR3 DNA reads TGCGCCAGCAGCCAACCCGGGACAGGCTCCTACGAGCAGTACTTC. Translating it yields CASSQPGTGSYEQYF.

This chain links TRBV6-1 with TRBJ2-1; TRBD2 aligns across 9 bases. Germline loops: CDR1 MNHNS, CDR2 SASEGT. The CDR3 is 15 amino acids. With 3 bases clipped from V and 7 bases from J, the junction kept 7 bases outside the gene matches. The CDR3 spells CASSEVGGRGNEQFF. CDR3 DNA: TGTGCCAGCAGTGAGGTGGGCGGGAGGGGGAATGAGCAGTTCTTC.

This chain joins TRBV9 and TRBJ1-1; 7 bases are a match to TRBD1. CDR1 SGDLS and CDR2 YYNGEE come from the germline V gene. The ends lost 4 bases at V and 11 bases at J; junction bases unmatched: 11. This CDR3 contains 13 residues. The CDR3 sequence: CASSPQGIGMAFF. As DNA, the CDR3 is TGTGCCAGCAGCCCACAGGGGATCGGGATGGCTTTCTTT.

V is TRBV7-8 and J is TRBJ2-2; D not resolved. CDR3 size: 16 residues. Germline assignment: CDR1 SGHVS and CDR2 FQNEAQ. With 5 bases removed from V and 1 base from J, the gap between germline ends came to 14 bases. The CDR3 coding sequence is TGTGCCAGCAGCCCGCAGTGGTCTCTGAACACCGGGGAGCTGTTTTTT. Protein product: CASSPQWSLNTGELFF.

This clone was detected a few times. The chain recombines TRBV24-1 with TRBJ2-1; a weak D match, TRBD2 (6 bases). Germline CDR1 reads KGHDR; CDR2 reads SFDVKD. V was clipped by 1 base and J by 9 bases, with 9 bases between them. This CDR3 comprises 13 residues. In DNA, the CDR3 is TGTGCCACCAGTGATTTTTTAGCGGCTGAGCAGTTCTTC. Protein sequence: CATSDFLAAEQFF.

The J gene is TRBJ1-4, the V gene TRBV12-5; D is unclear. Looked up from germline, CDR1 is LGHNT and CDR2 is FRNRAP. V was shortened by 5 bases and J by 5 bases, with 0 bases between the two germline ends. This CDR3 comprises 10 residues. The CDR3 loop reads CASGNEKLFF. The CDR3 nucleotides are TGTGCTAGTGGTAATGAAAAACTGTTTTTT. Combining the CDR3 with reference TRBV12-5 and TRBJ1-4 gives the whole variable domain DARVTQTPRHKVTEMGQEVTMRCQPILGHNTVFWYRQTMMQGLELLAYFRNRAPLDDSGMPKDRFSAEMPDATLATLKIQPSEPRDSAVYFCASGNEKLFFGSGTQLSVL.

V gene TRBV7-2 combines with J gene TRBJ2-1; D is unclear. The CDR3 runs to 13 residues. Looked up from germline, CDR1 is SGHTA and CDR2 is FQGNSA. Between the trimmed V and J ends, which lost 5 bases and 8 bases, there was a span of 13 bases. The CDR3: CASSPQGVDEQFF. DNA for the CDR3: TGTGCCAGCAGCCCCCAAGGCGTGGATGAGCAGTTCTTC.

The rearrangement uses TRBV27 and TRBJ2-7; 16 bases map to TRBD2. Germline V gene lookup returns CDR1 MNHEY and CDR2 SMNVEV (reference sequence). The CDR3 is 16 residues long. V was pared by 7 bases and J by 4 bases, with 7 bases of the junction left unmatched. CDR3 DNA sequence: TGTGCCAGCATAGGGGGACTAGCGGGAGGGCGGTACGAGCAGTACTTC. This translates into CASIGGLAGGRYEQYF.

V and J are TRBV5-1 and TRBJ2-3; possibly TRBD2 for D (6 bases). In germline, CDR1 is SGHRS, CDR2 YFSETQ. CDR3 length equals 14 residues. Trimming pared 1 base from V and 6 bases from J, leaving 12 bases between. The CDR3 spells CASSLRGSGDTQYF. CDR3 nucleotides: TGCGCCAGCAGCTTGCGGGGGAGTGGGGATACGCAGTATTTT.

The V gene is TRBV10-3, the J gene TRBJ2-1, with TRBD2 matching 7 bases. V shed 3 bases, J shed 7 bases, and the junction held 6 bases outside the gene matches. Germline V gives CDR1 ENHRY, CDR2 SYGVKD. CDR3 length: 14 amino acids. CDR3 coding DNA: TGTGCCATCAGTGACTCGGGAGGCGATAATGAGCAGTTCTTC. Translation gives CAISDSGGDNEQFF.

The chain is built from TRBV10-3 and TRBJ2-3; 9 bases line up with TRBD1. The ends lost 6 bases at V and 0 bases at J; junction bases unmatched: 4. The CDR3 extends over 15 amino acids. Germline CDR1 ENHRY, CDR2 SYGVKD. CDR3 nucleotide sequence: TGTGCCATCAGGAGGACAGGGGATAGCACAGATACGCAGTATTTT. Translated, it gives CAIRRTGDSTDTQYF.

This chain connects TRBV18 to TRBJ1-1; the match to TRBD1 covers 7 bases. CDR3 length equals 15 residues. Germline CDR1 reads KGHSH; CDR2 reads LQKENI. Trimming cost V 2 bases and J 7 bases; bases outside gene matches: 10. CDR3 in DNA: TGTGCCAGCTCACCAGAGGGACAGATCAGAAATGAAGCTTTCTTT. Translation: CASSPEGQIRNEAFF.

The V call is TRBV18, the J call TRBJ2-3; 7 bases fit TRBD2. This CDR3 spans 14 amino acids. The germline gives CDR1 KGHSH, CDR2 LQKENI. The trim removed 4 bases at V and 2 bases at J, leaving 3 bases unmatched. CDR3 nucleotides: TGTGCCAGCTCACGCGGGAGTAACACAGATACGCAGTATTTT. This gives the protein CASSRGSNTDTQYF.

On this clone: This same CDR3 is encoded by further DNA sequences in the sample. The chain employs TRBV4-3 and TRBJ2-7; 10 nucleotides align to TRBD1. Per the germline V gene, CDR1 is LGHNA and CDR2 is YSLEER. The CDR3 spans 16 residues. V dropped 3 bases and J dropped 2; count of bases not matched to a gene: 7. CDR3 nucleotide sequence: TGCGCCAGCAGCCATTCCGGGACAGGGGAAACCTACGAGCAGTACTTC. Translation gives CASSHSGTGETYEQYF.

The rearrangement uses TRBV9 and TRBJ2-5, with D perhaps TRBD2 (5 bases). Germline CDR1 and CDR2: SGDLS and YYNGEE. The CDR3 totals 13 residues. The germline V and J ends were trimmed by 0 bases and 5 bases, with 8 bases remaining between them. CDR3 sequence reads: CASSVGAEETQYF. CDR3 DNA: TGTGCCAGCAGCGTAGGAGCGGAGGAGACCCAGTACTTC.

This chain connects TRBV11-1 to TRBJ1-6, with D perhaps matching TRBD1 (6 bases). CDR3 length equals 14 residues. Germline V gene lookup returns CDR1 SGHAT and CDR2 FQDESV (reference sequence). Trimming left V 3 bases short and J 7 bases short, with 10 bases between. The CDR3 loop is CASSFGQGNSPLHF. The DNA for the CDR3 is TGTGCCAGCAGCTTTGGGCAGGGGAATTCACCCCTCCACTTT.

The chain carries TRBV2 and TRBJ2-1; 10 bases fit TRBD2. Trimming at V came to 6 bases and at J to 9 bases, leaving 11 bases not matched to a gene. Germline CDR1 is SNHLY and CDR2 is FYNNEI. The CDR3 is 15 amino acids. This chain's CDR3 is CASRLAGPLGSEQFF. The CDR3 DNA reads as TGTGCCAGCAGACTAGCGGGACCCCTTGGGAGTGAGCAGTTCTTC.

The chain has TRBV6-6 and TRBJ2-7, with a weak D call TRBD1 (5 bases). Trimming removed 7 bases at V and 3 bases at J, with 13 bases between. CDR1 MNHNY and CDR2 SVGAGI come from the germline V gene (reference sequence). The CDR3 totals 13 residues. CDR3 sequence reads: CASKLGHNYEQYF. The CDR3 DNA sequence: TGTGCCAGCAAACTCGGACACAACTACGAGCAGTACTTC.

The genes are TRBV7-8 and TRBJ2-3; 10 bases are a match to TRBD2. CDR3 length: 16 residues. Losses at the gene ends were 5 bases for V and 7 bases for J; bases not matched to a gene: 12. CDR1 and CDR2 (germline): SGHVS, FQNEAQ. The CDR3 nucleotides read TGTGCCAGCAGCCAACACGCAGCGGGAGGGCCCAATACGCAGTATTTT. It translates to CASSQHAAGGPNTQYF.

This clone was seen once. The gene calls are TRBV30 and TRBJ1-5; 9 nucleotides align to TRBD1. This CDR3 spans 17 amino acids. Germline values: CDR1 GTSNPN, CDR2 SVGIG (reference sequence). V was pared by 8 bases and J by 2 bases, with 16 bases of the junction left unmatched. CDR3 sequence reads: CAPTPNRGREGNQPQHF. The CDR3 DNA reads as TGTGCCCCTACCCCCAACAGGGGGCGCGAGGGCAATCAGCCCCAGCATTTT.

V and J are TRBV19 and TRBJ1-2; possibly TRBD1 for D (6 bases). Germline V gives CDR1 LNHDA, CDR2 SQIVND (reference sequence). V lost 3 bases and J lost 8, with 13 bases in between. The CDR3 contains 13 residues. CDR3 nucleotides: TGTGCCAGTAGTATTAGCCAGGGGCACGGCTACACCTTC. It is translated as CASSISQGHGYTF.

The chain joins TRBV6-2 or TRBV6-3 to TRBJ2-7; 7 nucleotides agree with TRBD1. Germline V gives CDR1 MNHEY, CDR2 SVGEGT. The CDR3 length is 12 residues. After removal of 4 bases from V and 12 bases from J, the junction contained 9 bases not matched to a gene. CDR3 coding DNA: TGTGCCAGCAGTTGGATCGGGACAGTGACGTACTTC. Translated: CASSWIGTVTYF.

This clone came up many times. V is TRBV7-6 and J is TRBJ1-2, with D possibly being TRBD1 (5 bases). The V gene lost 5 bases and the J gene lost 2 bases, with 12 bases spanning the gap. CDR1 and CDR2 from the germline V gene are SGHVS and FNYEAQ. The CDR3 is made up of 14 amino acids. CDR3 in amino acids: CASSPGGENYGYTF. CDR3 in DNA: TGTGCCAGCAGCCCCGGGGGGGAGAACTATGGCTACACCTTC.

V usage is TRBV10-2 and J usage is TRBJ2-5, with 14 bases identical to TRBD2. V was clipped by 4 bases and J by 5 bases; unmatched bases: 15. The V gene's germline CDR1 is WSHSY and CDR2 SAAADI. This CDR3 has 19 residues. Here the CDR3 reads CASSVPKTSGRAAFETQYF. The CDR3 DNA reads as TGCGCCAGCAGTGTACCCAAGACTAGCGGGAGGGCCGCGTTTGAGACCCAGTACTTC.

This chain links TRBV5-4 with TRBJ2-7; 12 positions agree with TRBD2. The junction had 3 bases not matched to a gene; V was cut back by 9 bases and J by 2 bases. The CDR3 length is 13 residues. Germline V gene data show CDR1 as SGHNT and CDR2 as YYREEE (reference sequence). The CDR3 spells CATRLAGAYEQYF. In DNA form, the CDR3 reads TGTGCCACCCGACTAGCGGGGGCCTACGAGCAGTACTTC.

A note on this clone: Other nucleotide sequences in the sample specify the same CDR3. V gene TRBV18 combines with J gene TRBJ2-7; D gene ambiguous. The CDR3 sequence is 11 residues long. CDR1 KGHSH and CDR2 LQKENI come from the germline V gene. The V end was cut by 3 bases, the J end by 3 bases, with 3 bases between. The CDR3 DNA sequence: TGTGCCAGCTCACCGGACTACGAGCAGTACTTC. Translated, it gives CASSPDYEQYF.

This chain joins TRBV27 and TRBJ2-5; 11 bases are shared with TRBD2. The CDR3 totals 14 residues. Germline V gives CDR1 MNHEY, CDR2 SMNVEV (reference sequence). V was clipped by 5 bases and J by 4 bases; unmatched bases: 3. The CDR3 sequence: CASSGLAGGETQYF. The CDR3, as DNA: TGTGCCAGCAGTGGCCTAGCGGGGGGAGAGACCCAGTACTTC.

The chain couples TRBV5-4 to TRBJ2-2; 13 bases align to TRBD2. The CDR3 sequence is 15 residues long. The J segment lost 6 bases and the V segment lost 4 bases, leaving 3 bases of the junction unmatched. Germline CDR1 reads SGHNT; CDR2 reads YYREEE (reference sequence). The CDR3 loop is CASSPGLAGAGELFF. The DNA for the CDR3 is TGTGCCAGCAGCCCCGGACTAGCGGGAGCCGGGGAGCTGTTTTTT.

This CDR3 reads CASSVPNRRGTSGREEARETQYF. For the CDR3, the DNA is TGTGCCAGCAGTGTTCCTAATCGCCGGGGGACTAGCGGGAGAGAAGAGGCTCGGGAGACCCAGTACTTC. This chain uses TRBV2 with TRBJ2-5; 14 bases match TRBD2. V was pared by 4 bases and J by 5 bases, with 27 bases of the junction left unmatched. The CDR3 contains 23 residues. In germline, CDR1 is SNHLY, CDR2 FYNNEI.